This T cell receptor beta chain was observed in a study of beta chain features in type 1 diabetes (dated by TCRdb to 2016 to 2019). Broadly, across the study: Mean age, gender distribution, total cell number and subset yield were not different between patients and healthy donors. Regulatory and stem cell-like memory subsets were obtained from only 8 patients and roughly 8 healthy donors, while naive and central memory subsets were obtained from all 28 donors. A total of some 100,000,000 sorted cells were examined across all samples, and a strong correlation was observed between cell number per subset and RNA yield. The study compared the TCRB repertoires of sorted circulating CD4+ T cell subsets in recently diagnosed type 1 diabetes patients with those in matched healthy donors. What the study reported, not specific to this receptor: Shorter templates might have been favored by PCR, but patient and control samples were amplified and corrected together, so both groups would have been affected equally by any skew. Because small numbers of individuals were included in the HLA sub-analyses, any influence of HLA type on TCRB rearrangement was left unresolved. In all four CD4+ subsets, TCRB CDR3 length was moderately but significantly shorter in type 1 diabetes patients. Patients with type 1 diabetes made fewer insertions and deleted more nucleotides at VDJ recombination sites, implying thymic rearrangement abnormalities. Because cDNA rather than genomic DNA was sequenced, highly expressing activated cells could have been over-represented, although no difference in activation and CD3 levels was found between groups. Naive, central memory and regulatory TCRB repertoires appeared more similar among patients than among healthy donors.

All of the isolated RNA was reverse transcribed with the High Capacity cDNA Reverse Transcription Kit, so expressed TCRB transcripts were sequenced. Naive, central memory and regulatory T cell samples underwent deep immunoSEQ sequencing, averaging around 4 million total reads per sample. Sorted cells were lysed in RLT buffer, and RNA was extracted using DNase-treated RNeasy Micro or Mini kits according to cell number. To prevent cross-contamination, each cell subset was processed individually, whereas patient and healthy donor samples were processed jointly. TCRB sequences were amplified from cDNA with the immunoSEQ multiplex PCR, producing 87-bp fragments spanning the CDR3 region. Sequencing of the amplicons was performed on the Illumina HiSeq platform. From the authors' description of their analysis: Synthetic template baselines were used to correct PCR bias computationally, reads within Hamming distance 2 were collapsed, and singletons that could not be merged were discarded. By aligning reads against IMGT, V, D and J genes, CDR3 length, and insertions or deletions at six rearrangement sites were assigned. Within each subset, clonotype counts were normalized to sorted cell number, and only after that were true diversity and Gini coefficients computed with the tcR R package. The overlap coefficient, calculated on TCRB nucleotide sequences, was used to measure repertoire sharing. Entries here come from immuneACCESS through TCRdb and include only in-frame sequences with V and J called. Some clones fail to appear in such tables; in the studies checked, an unresolved V gene covers under half of the shortfall, and the cause of the remainder is unknown. The DNA gave D and trimming, while V, J and clone size come from that table. Counted in this sample were more than 300,000 clones; 8.5% to 10% of them appeared once. The biggest ten clones account for about 0.6% of the sample.

A single peripheral blood draw of around 120 mL on average was collected from each donor into heparinised tubes. A BD FACSAria II and a panel including CD45RO, CCR7, CD25, CD127, CD95 and CD27 were used to sort naive, central memory, regulatory and stem cell-like memory CD4+ T cells. All sorted populations exceeded 95% purity. PBMCs were isolated immediately by Lymphoprep density gradient centrifugation and stained directly without culture. So that batch effects would be minimized, each experiment stained and sorted samples in pairs, pairing one healthy donor with one patient. This clone came up a few times. It has no known antigen specificity. No much larger clone is present one base from it, and per-base qualities are unavailable. V is cut by 2 bases and J by 3 bases, and the space between the germline ends is 14 bases. There are 15 amino acids in the CDR3, from cysteine to phenylalanine inclusive. The DNA shown is the 45-base CDR3, in frame from base 1. CDR1 and CDR2, looked up from the germline V gene (reference sequence), are GTSNPN and SVGIG.

The TCR originated in a man aged 25 to 45 with type 1 diabetes. Source material: central memory CD4+ T cells from blood. This chain is built from TRBV30 and TRBJ1-3; tentative D gene TRBD1, with 6 bases matching. The CDR3 region has the sequence CAWSHRGGFGNTIYF. The DNA is TGTGCCTGGAGTCATAGGGGGGGCTTTGGAAACACCATATATTTT.